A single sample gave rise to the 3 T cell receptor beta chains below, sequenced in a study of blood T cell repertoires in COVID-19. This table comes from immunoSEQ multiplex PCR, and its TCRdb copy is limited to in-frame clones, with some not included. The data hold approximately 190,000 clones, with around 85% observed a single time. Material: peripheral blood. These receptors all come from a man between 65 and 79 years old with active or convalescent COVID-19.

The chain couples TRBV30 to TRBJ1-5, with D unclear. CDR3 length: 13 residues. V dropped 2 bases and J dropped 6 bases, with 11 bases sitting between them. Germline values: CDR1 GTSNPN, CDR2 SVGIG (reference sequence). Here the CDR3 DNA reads TGTGCCTGGAGTAAACAGAATTTTCAGCCCCAGCATTTT. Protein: CAWSKQNFQPQHF.

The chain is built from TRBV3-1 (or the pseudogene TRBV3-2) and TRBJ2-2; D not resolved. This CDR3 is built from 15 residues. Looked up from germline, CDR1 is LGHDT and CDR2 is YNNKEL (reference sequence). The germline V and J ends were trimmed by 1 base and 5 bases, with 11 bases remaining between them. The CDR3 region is CASSQVSATTGELFF. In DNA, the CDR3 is TGTGCCAGCAGCCAAGTATCCGCCACAACCGGGGAGCTGTTTTTT.

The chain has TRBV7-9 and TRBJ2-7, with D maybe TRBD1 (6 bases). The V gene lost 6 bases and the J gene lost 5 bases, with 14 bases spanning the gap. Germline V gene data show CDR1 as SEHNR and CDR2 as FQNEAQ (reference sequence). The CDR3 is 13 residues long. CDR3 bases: TGTGCCAGCAGGGGCAGGGGCTACCACGAGCAGTACTTC. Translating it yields CASRGRGYHEQYF.